Below are 26 T cell receptor beta chains sequenced from a single sample in a study of Tregs in tolerant kidney transplant recipients (dated by TCRdb to about 2019). The time point label, read with the paper, signifies: blood sample drawn before combined kidney and bone marrow transplant. Library preparation was by the immunoSEQ multiplex PCR assay. TCRdb stores this immuneACCESS table with in-frame sequences only. Part of the clones is absent; in the studies checked, under half of the shortfall reflects unresolved V genes, and no reason is known for the rest. This sample has approximately 69,000 clones in its table, and 85% to 90% of those were observed once. The ten most abundant clones make up approximately 0.39% of the sample. This specimen was CD4+ T cells from blood, taken before the transplant. These receptors all come from a human donor who received a combined kidney and bone marrow transplant.

The chain recombines TRBV29-1 with TRBJ2-2; 8 nucleotides match TRBD2. V shed 6 bases and J 3 bases; nucleotides not matched to a gene: 9. The germline V gene has CDR1 SQVTM and CDR2 ANQGSEA. This CDR3 contains 15 residues. CDR3 sequence (DNA): TGCAGCGTCCCCTCGGGGGGGCGGGACACCGGGGAGCTGTTTTTT. Its protein product is CSVPSGGRDTGELFF.

The genes are TRBV29-1 and TRBJ2-1; TRBD2 is a possible D gene (6 bases). In germline, CDR1 is SQVTM, CDR2 ANQGSEA. Trimming took off 1 base at V and 5 bases at J, with 12 bases between the two ends. The CDR3 has 14 residues. The CDR3 sequence is CSVEVVRGHNEQFF. Here the CDR3 DNA reads TGCAGCGTTGAAGTAGTGCGGGGACACAATGAGCAGTTCTTC.

The chain joins TRBV2 to TRBJ1-5; D gene ambiguous. CDR1 and CDR2 (germline): SNHLY, FYNNEI. Trimming took 4 bases from V and 4 from J, leaving 11 bases between them. The CDR3 extends over 14 amino acids. CDR3 nucleotides: TGTGCCAGCAGTGTAGGTTCGGGTAATCAGCCCCAGCATTTT. This encodes CASSVGSGNQPQHF.

V is TRBV4-2 and J is TRBJ2-7, with 10 bases identical to TRBD2. V dropped 4 bases and J dropped 0; count of bases not matched to a gene: 3. Germline CDR1 LGHNA, CDR2 YNFKEQ. This CDR3 region has 15 residues. The CDR3, as DNA: TGTGCCAGCAGCCCCCCTAGCGGGAGCTCCTACGAGCAGTACTTC. It is translated as CASSPPSGSSYEQYF.

This chain connects TRBV19 to TRBJ1-1, with D unresolved. Germline V gene sequence: CDR1 LNHDA, CDR2 SQIVND (reference sequence). CDR3 length: 13 amino acids. The germline V and J ends were trimmed by 1 base and 7 bases, with 10 bases remaining between them. Here the CDR3 reads CASSIGEVGEAFF. CDR3 DNA sequence: TGTGCCAGTAGTATAGGGGAGGTAGGTGAAGCTTTCTTT.

The rearrangement links TRBV7-9 to TRBJ1-1; D remains ambiguous. From germline, CDR1 is SEHNR and CDR2 FQNEAQ (reference sequence). The CDR3 is 14 amino acids. V shed 5 bases and J shed 3 bases, with 13 bases lying between them. The CDR3 DNA follows: TGTGCCAGCAGCCCGCGGGCAGCCGACACTGAAGCTTTCTTT. It is translated as CASSPRAADTEAFF.

The chain uses TRBV6-5 and TRBJ2-7, with TRBD1 as a possible D gene (5 bases). Trimming stripped 6 bases from V and 4 bases from J, with 13 bases between. Germline V gene lookup returns CDR1 MNHEY and CDR2 SVGAGI. This CDR3 is 13 amino acids long. CDR3 amino acids: CASSQGPLYEQYF. The DNA for the CDR3 is TGTGCCAGCAGCCAGGGTCCTCTTTACGAGCAGTACTTC.

The V gene is TRBV4-2, the J gene TRBJ2-3, with D hard to call. Germline CDR1 LGHNA, CDR2 YNFKEQ. The CDR3 length is 15 residues. The V end was cut by 0 bases, the J end by 4 bases, with 11 bases between. CDR3 amino acids: CASSQESHVADTQYF. In DNA, the CDR3 is TGTGCCAGCAGCCAAGAGAGTCATGTGGCAGATACGCAGTATTTT.

V is TRBV28 and J is TRBJ2-5; D may be TRBD2 (6 bases). The germline CDR1 and CDR2 sequences are MDHEN and SYDVKM. The V end was cut by 3 bases, the J end by 1 base, with 18 bases between. The CDR3 is 17 residues long. In nucleotides, the CDR3 is TGTGCCAGCAGTTTCCTCAGCCGCGGGATAAGCCAAGAGACCCAGTACTTC. This translates into CASSFLSRGISQETQYF.

The chain uses TRBV25-1 and TRBJ2-2; the match to TRBD2 covers 10 bases. This CDR3 has 15 residues. Germline V gene sequence: CDR1 MGHDK, CDR2 SYGVNS. Germline trimming cut 5 bases from V and 5 bases from J; bases unmatched to any gene: 5. CDR3 DNA sequence: TGTGCCAGCAGTTCAGCGGGAGGGGGTACCGGGGAGCTGTTTTTT. Amino acid sequence: CASSSAGGGTGELFF.

The chain links TRBV7-9 to TRBJ1-5; 9 nucleotides align to TRBD1. V lost 1 base, J lost 4 bases, and 5 bases stayed unmatched. Germline-derived CDR1 and CDR2 are SEHNR and FQNEAQ (reference sequence). The CDR3 loop spans 16 amino acids. CDR3 protein: CASSLGGTGSNQPQHF. The CDR3 nucleotides are TGTGCCAGCAGCTTAGGTGGGACAGGGTCAAATCAGCCCCAGCATTTT.

This rearrangement joins TRBV18 to TRBJ1-4; D gene ambiguous. Per germline, CDR1 KGHSH and CDR2 LQKENI. V shed 3 bases and J shed 6 bases, with 14 bases lying between them. The CDR3 consists of 15 residues. CDR3 in amino acids: CASSPDMGWDEKLFF. CDR3 nucleotide sequence: TGTGCCAGCTCACCCGACATGGGTTGGGATGAAAAACTGTTTTTT.

V gene TRBV5-5 combines with J gene TRBJ2-7; unclear D gene. The length of the CDR3 is 14 residues. V was clipped by 0 bases and J by 0 bases, with 7 bases between them. Germline CDR1 SGHKS, CDR2 YYEKEE (reference sequence). CDR3 sequence: CASSLAVPSYEQYF. The DNA of the CDR3 is TGTGCCAGCAGCTTGGCCGTCCCCTCCTACGAGCAGTACTTC.

V and J are TRBV6-6 and TRBJ2-3, with TRBD1 matching 8 bases. This CDR3 is 16 amino acids long. V shed 4 bases, J shed 4 bases, and the junction held 10 bases outside the gene matches. Germline loops: CDR1 MNHNY, CDR2 SVGAGI (reference sequence). In DNA, the CDR3 is TGTGCCAGCAGTTCCAGGGGGCTTCGGCCATCAGATACGCAGTATTTT. It codes for CASSSRGLRPSDTQYF.

The chain recombines TRBV23-1 with TRBJ1-5; no definite D call. TRBV23-1 carries the ORF label, with uncertain function. Trimming took 3 bases from V and 2 from J, leaving 11 bases between them. This CDR3 has 15 amino acids. This chain's CDR3 is CASSQPPPGNQPQHF. In nucleotides, the CDR3 is TGCGCCAGCAGTCAGCCCCCCCCGGGCAATCAGCCCCAGCATTTT.

V and J are TRBV15 and TRBJ2-5, with 11 bases aligning to TRBD2. Germline values: CDR1 LNHNV, CDR2 YYDKDF (reference sequence). CDR3 length: 16 residues. J lost 4 bases, V lost 4 bases, and 8 bases had no gene match. The CDR3 DNA follows: TGTGCCACCAGCACCACCACTCTAGCGGGAGGAGAGACCCAGTACTTC. As protein: CATSTTTLAGGETQYF.

The V gene is TRBV7-2, the J gene TRBJ2-7; no clear D. The CDR3 consists of 13 residues. Trimming cost V 3 bases and J 5 bases, with 11 bases left between them. CDR1 and CDR2 from the germline V gene are SGHTA and FQGNSA. Here the CDR3 DNA reads TGTGCCAGCAGCTTGTGGCATCAAGACGAGCAGTACTTC. It is translated as CASSLWHQDEQYF.

V usage is TRBV12-5 and J usage is TRBJ2-2; 11 bases line up with TRBD1. The CDR3 extends over 17 amino acids. Germline assignment: CDR1 LGHNT and CDR2 FRNRAP. Trimming took 5 bases from V and 2 from J; bases not matched to a gene: 7. As DNA, the CDR3 is TGTGCTAGTGGTGCGACCGGGACAGGGGGTAACACCGGGGAGCTGTTTTTT. This sequence encodes CASGATGTGGNTGELFF.

This clone was observed a single time. V usage is TRBV29-1 and J usage is TRBJ1-1, with a possible D match to TRBD1 (5 bases). This CDR3 comprises 12 residues. Looked up from germline, CDR1 is SQVTM and CDR2 is ANQGSEA. With 6 bases removed from V and 0 bases from J, the gap between germline ends came to 8 bases. The CDR3 bases are TGCAGCGTACGGGGGATGAACACTGAAGCTTTCTTT. It specifies CSVRGMNTEAFF.

The CDR3 is CASSLLDRLGTEAFF. The CDR3 nucleotides are TGTGCCAGCAGTTTATTAGACAGGCTGGGCACTGAAGCTTTCTTT. The chain employs TRBV27 and TRBJ1-1; possibly TRBD1 for D (6 bases). With 1 base removed from V and 4 bases from J, the gap between germline ends came to 13 bases. Germline V gene data show CDR1 as MNHEY and CDR2 as SMNVEV (reference sequence). CDR3 length: 15 amino acids.

This sequence joins TRBV9 and TRBJ2-1; 8 nucleotides agree with TRBD2. With V trimmed by 5 bases and J by 5 bases, 9 bases remained unmatched. The CDR3 has 15 amino acids. Germline V gives CDR1 SGDLS, CDR2 YYNGEE. In nucleotides, the CDR3 is TGTGCCAGCAGTTTAACCAGCGGGAGTAACAATGAGCAGTTCTTC. Amino acids: CASSLTSGSNNEQFF.

The chain has TRBV7-8 and TRBJ2-7, with 11 bases aligning to TRBD2. Trimming took 1 base from V and 7 from J; bases not matched to a gene: 18. CDR1 is SGHVS and CDR2 is FQNEAQ in the germline V gene. This CDR3 is built from 19 residues. The CDR3 nucleotides are TGTGCCAGCAGCTTAGGCAGGGAAGGTCATAGCGGGAGGGTTCGGGAGCAGTACTTC. It translates to CASSLGREGHSGRVREQYF.

The chain employs TRBV7-2 and TRBJ1-2; 7 bases fit TRBD1. Germline CDR1 is SGHTA and CDR2 is FQGNSA. V lost 5 bases and J lost 6; bases outside the gene matches: 15. This CDR3 spans 16 amino acids. The CDR3 coding sequence is TGTGCCAGCAGCCCCCGACAGGGTTCGGGTGTTGATGGCTACACCTTC. Translated: CASSPRQGSGVDGYTF.

The CDR3 protein is CASSLAEGPYEQYF. The CDR3 DNA follows: TGTGCCAGCAGCTTAGCGGAGGGGCCTTACGAGCAGTACTTC. This chain links TRBV9 with TRBJ2-7; possibly TRBD2 for D (6 bases). The CDR3 has 14 amino acids. Germline V lookup: CDR1 SGDLS, CDR2 YYNGEE. V shed 4 bases and J shed 4 bases, with 15 bases lying between them.

V gene TRBV5-1 combines with J gene TRBJ2-7; D ambiguous. The CDR3 loop spans 13 amino acids. V was pared by 0 bases and J by 4 bases, with 8 bases between. CDR1 and CDR2 (germline): SGHRS, YFSETQ. CDR3 sequence reads: CASSLDSRYEQYF. The DNA for the CDR3 is TGCGCCAGCAGCTTGGACAGCCGATACGAGCAGTACTTC.

This clone was counted between two and nine times. This sequence joins TRBV6-5 and TRBJ2-7; 7 bases are shared with TRBD2. V was pared by 0 bases and J by 3 bases, with 2 bases of the junction left unmatched. This CDR3 has 14 residues. The germline V gene encodes CDR1 MNHEY and CDR2 SVGAGI. The DNA for the CDR3 is TGTGCCAGCAGTTACTCGGGGGAGGGCTACGAGCAGTACTTC. It translates to CASSYSGEGYEQYF.